This TCR beta chain emerged from a study of blood T cell repertoires in COVID-19. CDR3 length: 16 amino acids. CDR1 and CDR2 (germline): LNHDA, SQIVND (reference sequence). After removal of 7 bases from V and 7 bases from J, the junction contained 15 bases not matched to a gene. TCRdb's copy holds only in-frame clones and misses some; the assay was immunoSEQ multiplex PCR. The table shows some 15,000 clones, with approximately 80% occurring only once. The sample taken for sequencing was peripheral blood. The gene calls are TRBV19 and TRBJ1-5; 8 nucleotides line up with TRBD1. The clonotype was recovered from a woman in her sixties or seventies with active COVID-19. CDR3 sequence (DNA): TGTGCCAGTAAGAATCGGCGACAGGGGATAGGGCAGCCCCAGCATTTT. Protein: CASKNRRQGIGQPQHF.